The next 11 T cell receptor beta chains were all read from a single sample in a study of chemoradiotherapy in HPV16-positive cancers. Some clones are missing from TCRdb's copy, which holds only in-frame ones; the method was immunoSEQ multiplex PCR. The sample records around 30,000 clones, around 90% being singletons. The sequencing used blood, collected from a patient who underwent chemoradiotherapy. The receptors were gathered from a human donor with HPV-associated anogenital cancer.

The chain joins TRBV5-4 to TRBJ2-7, with D possibly matching TRBD2 (5 bases). This CDR3 is built from 14 residues. The germline V and J ends were trimmed by 7 bases and 0 bases, with 14 bases remaining between them. The V gene's germline CDR1 is SGHNT and CDR2 YYREEE (reference sequence). As DNA, the CDR3 is TGTGCCAGCGGACGGGAAGGGTCCTCCTACGAGCAGTACTTC. It encodes CASGREGSSYEQYF.

V and J are TRBV7-9 and TRBJ1-5; D may be TRBD1 (6 bases). Trimming pared 5 bases from V and 1 base from J, leaving 15 bases between. The germline V gene has CDR1 SEHNR and CDR2 FQNEAQ (reference sequence). The CDR3 spans 16 residues. For the CDR3, the DNA is TGTGCCAGCAGCCCGGAGAAAGGGACAAGCAATCAGCCCCAGCATTTT. Amino acids: CASSPEKGTSNQPQHF.

The chain combines TRBV7-2 with TRBJ1-6; the D gene is possibly TRBD1 (5 bases). Germline V gene data show CDR1 as SGHTA and CDR2 as FQGNSA. The CDR3 length is 18 residues. V lost 4 bases and J lost 0, with 16 bases in between. CDR3 bases: TGTGCCAGCAGCTCTCCGGGACTCCTGAGCTCCTATAATTCACCCCTCCACTTT. Protein product: CASSSPGLLSSYNSPLHF.

The rearrangement joins TRBV2 to TRBJ2-1, with 7 bases lining up with TRBD1. V was pared by 4 bases and J by 7 bases, with 1 base of the junction left unmatched. The CDR3 is made up of 12 amino acids. The germline V gene encodes CDR1 SNHLY and CDR2 FYNNEI. CDR3 residues: CASSVQGNEQFF. In nucleotides, the CDR3 is TGTGCCAGCAGTGTACAGGGGAATGAGCAGTTCTTC.

The J gene is TRBJ1-2, the V gene TRBV6-5; 8 bases are a match to TRBD1. The CDR3 length is 14 residues. The J segment lost 8 bases and the V segment lost 6 bases, leaving 11 bases of the junction unmatched. The germline CDR1 and CDR2 sequences are MNHEY and SVGAGI. CDR3 region: CASRVDRDWVGYTF. DNA of the CDR3: TGTGCCAGCAGGGTGGACAGGGACTGGGTCGGCTACACCTTC.

The gene calls are TRBV30 and TRBJ2-5; D call uncertain. V was pared by 4 bases and J by 2 bases, with 11 bases between. The germline CDR1 and CDR2 sequences are GTSNPN and SVGIG (reference sequence). This CDR3 is built from 13 residues. The CDR3 here is CAWTRPPQETQYF. The CDR3 nucleotides are TGTGCCTGGACTAGGCCCCCACAAGAGACCCAGTACTTC. The complete variable domain, with remaining parts taken from reference TRBV30 and TRBJ2-5, reads SQTIHQWPATLVQPVGSPLSLECTVEGTSNPNLYWYRQAAGRGLQLLFYSVGIGQISSEVPQNLSASRPQDRQFILSSKKLLLSDSGFYLCAWTRPPQETQYFGPGTRLLVL.

The chain's CDR3 is CASSLEAVGYEQYF. The DNA for the CDR3 is TGTGCCAGCAGCTTAGAGGCGGTGGGGTACGAGCAGTACTTC. The genes are TRBV11-1 and TRBJ2-7; no clear D. V was trimmed by 1 base and J by 4 bases, leaving 11 bases between them. This CDR3 is 14 amino acids long. Germline CDR1 is SGHAT and CDR2 is FQDESV (reference sequence). Combining the CDR3 with reference TRBV11-1 and TRBJ2-7 gives the whole variable domain EAEVAQSPRYKITEKSQAVAFWCDPISGHATLYWYRQILGQGPELLVQFQDESVVDDSQLPKDRFSAERLKGVDSTLKIQPAELGDSAMYLCASSLEAVGYEQYFGPGTRLTVT.

The chain employs TRBV15 and TRBJ2-2; the D call may be TRBD1 or TRBD2 (5 bases each). Trimming stripped 3 bases from V and 7 bases from J, with 21 bases between. Germline V gene data show CDR1 as LNHNV and CDR2 as YYDKDF (reference sequence). The CDR3 loop spans 17 amino acids. The chain's CDR3 is CATSRDMGRGANGELFF. CDR3 nucleotide sequence: TGTGCCACCAGCAGGGACATGGGGCGAGGGGCGAACGGGGAGCTGTTTTTT.

The chain carries TRBV18 and TRBJ1-2, with 9 bases lining up with TRBD1. The trim removed 3 bases at V and 4 bases at J, leaving 9 bases unmatched. The CDR3 loop spans 16 amino acids. The germline V gene encodes CDR1 KGHSH and CDR2 LQKENI. CDR3 in DNA: TGTGCCAGCTCACCGGAGACAGGGGGGACCAGCTATGGCTACACCTTC. Its protein is CASSPETGGTSYGYTF.

The chain links TRBV10-3 to TRBJ1-1, with no clear D. Deletions cut 5 bases from V and 1 base from J, with 5 bases between. CDR3 length: 12 residues. The germline gives CDR1 ENHRY, CDR2 SYGVKD. As DNA, the CDR3 is TGTGCCATCAGTTCTCGGAACACTGAAGCTTTCTTT. The encoded protein is CAISSRNTEAFF.

V is TRBV27 and J is TRBJ1-2, with D unresolved. The V and J ends lost 0 bases and 8 bases respectively, with 10 bases between them. Germline V gives CDR1 MNHEY, CDR2 SMNVEV (reference sequence). There are 13 residues in the CDR3. Written as DNA, the CDR3 is TGTGCCAGCAGTTTATCTTTTGGGGTGGGCTACACCTTC. Its protein is CASSLSFGVGYTF.